This T cell receptor (beta chain) was documented in a study of control samples from healthy donors and cancer patients. Sequencing used immunoSEQ multiplex PCR; TCRdb keeps in-frame clones, though not all of them. Found here are roughly 400,000 clones, more than 80% of them singletons; the top ten hold around 6.5%. Trimming stripped 4 bases from V and 1 base from J, with 20 bases between. The CDR3 totals 18 residues. The germline V gene has CDR1 SGHRS and CDR2 YFSETQ. Input material: PBMCs. The chain joins TRBV5-1 to TRBJ2-2; D might be TRBD2 (5 bases). This receptor was identified in a man aged 35 to 55 with head and neck cancer. The CDR3 sequence is CASSPTHGRAGNTGELFF. DNA for the CDR3: TGCGCCAGCAGCCCGACCCACGGTCGGGCGGGGAACACCGGGGAGCTGTTTTTT.